This section outlines one T cell receptor (beta chain) sequence together with its context. Which antigen it targets is not known. The sample holds no much larger clone one base away, and base qualities are not on file. Spanning cysteine to phenylalanine, the CDR3 consists of 15 amino acids. Only CDR3 DNA remains: 45 bases, in frame from the first base. V is pruned by 1 base and J by 9 bases, leaving 10 bases of the junction without a gene match. According to the germline V gene, CDR1 reads MDHEN and CDR2 reads SYDVKM. The record originates from a study of blood T cell repertoires in COVID-19 (dated by TCRdb to the early 2020s). As for the study more broadly: Collaborator samples came from the United States, Italy and Spain and covered acute and convalescent phases of COVID-19. Nearly every sample came with metadata listing a de-identified subject ID, COVID-19 status, age in years and sex. Where HLA class I and class II types were available, the types were taken from metadata supplied by the sample provider, not from assay-based typing. The material from the prospective study consisted of cDNA or gDNA derived from T cells, B-cell-depleted T cells, or PBMCs. Deeply sampled blood TCRbeta repertoires from subjects exposed to, actively infected with, or recovered from COVID-19 were included in the dataset. The repertoires were released in a freely available public database meant as a resource for research on the immune response to SARS-CoV-2. Samples came from the ongoing ImmuneRACE study (first 160 participants) plus 1,254 subjects from 6 global collaborators.

TCRbeta CDR3 regions were amplified from genomic DNA using the immunoSEQ Assay, a bias-controlled multiplex PCR. Regarding the original processing steps: Nucleated cell counts per sample were estimated from amplification of reference gene primers within the assay. To quantify the absolute abundance of each unique TCRbeta CDR3 rearrangement, sequence reads were collapsed and filtered. For each sample, productive Simpson clonality was calculated as the square root of Simpson's diversity index over productive rearrangements. TCRdb provides this immuneACCESS table in a form limited to in-frame rearrangements. Some clones are lacking; in checked studies, under half of them reflect an unresolved V gene, and why the rest are absent is not known. V and J calls and clone size follow that table, whereas D and trimming were derived from the DNA. This sample lists about 92,000 clones; 91% were detected once. Around 1.8% of the sample comes from the top ten.

Each collaborating institution followed its own protocols to collect whole blood in K2EDTA tubes. For TCRbeta analysis, collaborators shipped samples in one of three forms: frozen whole blood, isolated PBMCs, or DNA extracted from either of those sample types. The investigation overall reported the following: How much clinical and demographic metadata was included differed by source and by participant, and the metadata was provided uncurated.

The source is a human donor with active COVID-19. The donor label of this sample is uncertain. Sequencing was carried out using peripheral blood. Recombination joined TRBV28 with TRBJ1-1; 8 middle bases align to TRBD1. The CDR3 reads CASSLLGQEAGQAFF. The nucleotide sequence is TGTGCCAGCAGTTTATTGGGACAGGAGGCCGGGCAAGCTTTCTTT.